The clone carrying this T cell receptor beta chain was picked up many times. This sample is drawn from a study of metastatic and nonmetastatic thyroid tumors. Among the patients, none had received any treatment before thyroid surgery. The CDR3 extends over 14 amino acids. The germline V gene has CDR1 SGHRS and CDR2 YFSETQ. The V end lost 1 base, the J end lost 4 bases, and 11 bases lay between the germline ends. TCRdb redid the clone calls on the PCR reads using MiXCR. This table holds about 39,000 clones, approximately 17% found once. The specimen sequenced was tumor tissue. The rearrangement links TRBV5-1 to TRBJ1-1, with D tentatively TRBD1 (6 bases). This sequence was found in a female donor with papillary thyroid cancer or a benign thyroid nodule (not recorded which). Some clones in this sample may be carry-over from other donors' samples. The CDR3 reads CASSLSQGSTEAFF. The CDR3 DNA reads TGCGCCAGCAGCTTGAGTCAGGGGAGCACTGAAGCTTTCTTT.